This TCR beta chain was sequenced in a study of spatial heterogeneity in lung cancer. Study conclusions and caveats: Expanded alpha and beta TCR counts within tumors tracked tumor mutation counts.

Stated time point: sample taken at primary tumor resection. TCRdb reprocessed the 5' RACE reads with MiXCR, giving one entry per CDR3 protein. The data show approximately 25,000 distinct CDR3 sequences, with around 10% seen just once and 6.5% to 8.5% held by the top ten. This clonotype was observed many times. The antigen remains undetermined. Germline CDR1 MNHEY, CDR2 SMNVEV (reference sequence). The V end lost 6 bases, the J end lost 2 bases, and 5 bases lay between the germline ends. The CDR3 spans 12 residues. The chain has TRBV27 and TRBJ1-5; D is uncertain. This TCR was recovered from a male donor with early-stage non-small cell lung cancer. Sequenced material: lung tumor tissue, taken at surgery. CDR3 in amino acids: CASREGNQPQHF. Written as DNA, the CDR3 is TGTGCCAGCAGGGAGGGCAATCAGCCCCAGCATTTT.